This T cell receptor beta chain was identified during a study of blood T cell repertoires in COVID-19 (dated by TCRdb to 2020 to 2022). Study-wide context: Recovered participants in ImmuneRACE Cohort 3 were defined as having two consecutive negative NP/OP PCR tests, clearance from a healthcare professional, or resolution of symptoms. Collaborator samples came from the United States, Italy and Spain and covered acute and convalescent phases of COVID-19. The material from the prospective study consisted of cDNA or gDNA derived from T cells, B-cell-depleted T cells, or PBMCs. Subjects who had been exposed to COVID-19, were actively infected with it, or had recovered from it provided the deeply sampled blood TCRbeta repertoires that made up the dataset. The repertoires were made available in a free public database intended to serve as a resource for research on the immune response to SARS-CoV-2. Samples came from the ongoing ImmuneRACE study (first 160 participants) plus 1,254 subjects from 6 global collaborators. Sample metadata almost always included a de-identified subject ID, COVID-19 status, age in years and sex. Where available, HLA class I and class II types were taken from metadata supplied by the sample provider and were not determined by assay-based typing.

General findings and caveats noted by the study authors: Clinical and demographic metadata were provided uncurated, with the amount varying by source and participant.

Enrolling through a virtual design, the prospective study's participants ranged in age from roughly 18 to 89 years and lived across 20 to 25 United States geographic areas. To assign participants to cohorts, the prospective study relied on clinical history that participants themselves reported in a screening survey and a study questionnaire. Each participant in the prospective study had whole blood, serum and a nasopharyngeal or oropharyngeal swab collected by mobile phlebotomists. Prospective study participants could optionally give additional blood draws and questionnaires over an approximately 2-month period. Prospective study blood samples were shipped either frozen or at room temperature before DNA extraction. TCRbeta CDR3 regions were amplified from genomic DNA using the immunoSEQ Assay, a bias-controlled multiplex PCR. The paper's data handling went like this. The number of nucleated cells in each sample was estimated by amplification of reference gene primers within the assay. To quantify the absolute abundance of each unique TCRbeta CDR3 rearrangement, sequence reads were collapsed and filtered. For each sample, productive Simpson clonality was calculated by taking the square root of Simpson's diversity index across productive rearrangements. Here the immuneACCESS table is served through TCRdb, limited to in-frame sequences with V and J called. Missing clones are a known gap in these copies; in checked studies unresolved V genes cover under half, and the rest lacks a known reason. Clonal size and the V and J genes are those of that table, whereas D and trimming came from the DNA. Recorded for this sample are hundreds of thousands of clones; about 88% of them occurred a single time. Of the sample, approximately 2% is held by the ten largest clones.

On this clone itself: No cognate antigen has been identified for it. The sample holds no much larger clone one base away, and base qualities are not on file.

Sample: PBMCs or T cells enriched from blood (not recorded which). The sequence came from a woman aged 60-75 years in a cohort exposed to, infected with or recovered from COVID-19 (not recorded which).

The CDR3 has the sequence CASSGQSNEQFF. Read as DNA, the sequence is TGTGCCAGCAGTGGACAATCCAATGAGCAGTTCTTC. Recombination connected TRBV9 to TRBJ2-1; TRBD1 is a possible D gene, resting on 5 matching bases. Via the germline V gene, CDR1 is SGDLS and CDR2 YYNGEE. The CDR3 goes from the cysteine to the phenylalanine over 12 residues. Only the CDR3 part of the read is kept: 36 bases, read in frame from the first base. Relative to germline, V is 5 bases shorter and J is 6 bases shorter, with 9 bases between their ends.